Given below is one T cell receptor (beta chain) in context. Its antigen is not known. The protocol attached unique molecular identifiers to individual cDNA molecules. MiXCR, run by TCRdb on the 5' RACE reads, gives a single entry per CDR3 protein. The repertoire consists of under 75,000 distinct CDR3 sequences, with roughly 13% occurring once and the leading ten covering about 8.3%. Germline assignment: CDR1 SGDLS and CDR2 YYNGEE. This CDR3 comprises 14 residues. V lost 1 base and J lost 10, with 12 bases in between. The data were taken from a study of early T cells in non-severe SARS-CoV-2 infection. Study-wide context: RNA in bulk from unsorted whole blood was sequenced, and chains were unpaired.

The study, taken as a whole, reports: VDJdb-based matching was biased toward anti-spike CD8 responses and missed private and CD4 specificities.

The sequencing input was whole blood. This receptor was identified in an adult who was a healthcare worker with PCR-confirmed SARS-CoV-2 infection or an uninfected control (not recorded which). J is TRBJ1-6 and V is TRBV9; D may be TRBD1 (5 bases). The CDR3 DNA follows: TGTGCCAGCAGCGTAAAGGGTACAGGATCACCCCTCCACTTT. Translating gives CASSVKGTGSPLHF.